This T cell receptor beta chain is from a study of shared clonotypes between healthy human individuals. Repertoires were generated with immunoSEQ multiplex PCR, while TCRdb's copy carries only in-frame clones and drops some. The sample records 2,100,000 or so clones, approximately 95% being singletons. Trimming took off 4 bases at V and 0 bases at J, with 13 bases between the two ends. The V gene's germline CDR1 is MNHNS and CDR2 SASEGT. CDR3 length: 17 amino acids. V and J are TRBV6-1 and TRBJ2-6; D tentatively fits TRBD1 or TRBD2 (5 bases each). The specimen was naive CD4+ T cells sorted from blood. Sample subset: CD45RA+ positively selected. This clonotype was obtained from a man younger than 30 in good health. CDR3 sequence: CASSGTVGDSGANVLTF. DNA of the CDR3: TGTGCCAGCAGTGGGACGGTGGGGGACTCTGGGGCCAACGTCCTGACTTTC.